These 18 T cell receptor beta chains came from one sample sequenced in a study of OX40 agonist ivuxolimab in advanced cancers. This table comes from immunoSEQ multiplex PCR, and its TCRdb copy is limited to in-frame clones, with some not included. The sample holds more than 50,000 clones, approximately 91% seen once. This sample comprised CD4+ or CD8+ T cells sorted from blood, obtained in a trial of the OX40 agonist ivuxolimab. The source is an adult with an advanced solid tumor such as melanoma, head and neck, liver or kidney cancer.

V and J are TRBV6-4 and TRBJ2-3; D is possibly TRBD2 (6 bases). The CDR3 spans 13 residues. Germline values: CDR1 MRHNA, CDR2 SNTAGT. Between the trimmed V and J ends, which lost 6 bases and 0 bases, there was a span of 7 bases. CDR3 loop: CASSSGSTDTQYF. DNA of the CDR3: TGTGCCAGCAGCAGCGGGAGCACAGATACGCAGTATTTT.

The rearrangement uses TRBV6-4 and TRBJ1-2; D is undetermined. V lost 2 bases to trimming and J lost 4 bases, with 5 bases between them. CDR1 and CDR2 from the germline V gene are MRHNA and SNTAGT. The CDR3 loop spans 12 amino acids. DNA for the CDR3: TGTGCCAGCAGTGACAGCGGCTATGGCTACACCTTC. This translates into CASSDSGYGYTF.

The chain links TRBV19 to TRBJ1-1; D is uncertain. The germline gives CDR1 LNHDA, CDR2 SQIVND (reference sequence). V was pared by 10 bases and J by 1 base, with 13 bases between. CDR3 length: 13 residues. DNA of the CDR3: TGTGCCACCAAGACGAAGACGAACACTGAAGCTTTCTTT. This sequence encodes CATKTKTNTEAFF.

This chain joins TRBV15 and TRBJ1-1, with a possible D match to TRBD1 (6 bases). The CDR3 is 12 residues long. The V gene's germline CDR1 is LNHNV and CDR2 YYDKDF (reference sequence). With 8 bases removed from V and 1 base from J, the gap between germline ends came to 8 bases. Written as DNA, the CDR3 is TGTGCCACCGGACAGACGAACACTGAAGCTTTCTTT. It is translated as CATGQTNTEAFF.

This CDR3 reads CASSQLGGEQPQHF. In nucleotides, the CDR3 is TGTGCCAGCAGTCAACTGGGGGGCGAACAGCCCCAGCATTTT. This chain joins TRBV27 and TRBJ1-5, with D maybe TRBD1 (6 bases). Germline V gives CDR1 MNHEY, CDR2 SMNVEV (reference sequence). The length of the CDR3 is 14 residues. Between the trimmed V and J ends, which lost 5 bases and 7 bases, there was a span of 15 bases.

The genes are TRBV28 and TRBJ1-1; D is unclear. The CDR3 is 14 residues long. The germline CDR1 and CDR2 sequences are MDHEN and SYDVKM. Trimming left V 3 bases short and J 0 bases short, with 8 bases between. Here the CDR3 DNA reads TGTGCCAGCAGTTTCAGGTTAGTGAACACTGAAGCTTTCTTT. This translates into CASSFRLVNTEAFF. Filled out from reference TRBV28 and TRBJ1-1, the complete variable domain reads DVKVTQSSRYLVKRTGEKVFLECVQDMDHENMFWYRQDPGLGLRLIYFSYDVKMKEKGDIPEGYSVSREKKERFSLILESASTNQTSMYLCASSFRLVNTEAFFGQGTRLTVV.

The chain carries TRBV7-9 and TRBJ2-5; D is perhaps TRBD1 (6 bases). V shed 1 base and J shed 5 bases, with 14 bases lying between them. The CDR3 has 15 residues. Germline V CDR1 and CDR2: SEHNR, FQNEAQ (reference sequence). The chain's CDR3 is CASSLEVWGHETQYF. The CDR3 region has the DNA TGTGCCAGCAGCTTAGAGGTGTGGGGGCATGAGACCCAGTACTTC.

The V and J genes are TRBV7-8 and TRBJ1-4, with D unclear. The ends were cut back, 1 base at V and 4 bases at J, with 7 bases in the middle. Germline V gives CDR1 SGHVS, CDR2 FQNEAQ. This CDR3 comprises 14 residues. The CDR3, as DNA: TGTGCCAGCAGCTTAGTGGCTGGTAATGAAAAACTGTTTTTT. Its protein product is CASSLVAGNEKLFF.

The gene calls are TRBV19 and TRBJ2-5; D remains ambiguous. The CDR3 is 14 amino acids. Per germline, CDR1 LNHDA and CDR2 SQIVND (reference sequence). Trimming pared 1 base from V and 1 base from J, leaving 7 bases between. The CDR3: CASSIGGPQETQYF. For the CDR3, the DNA is TGTGCCAGTAGTATAGGCGGCCCCCAAGAGACCCAGTACTTC.

The chain combines TRBV6-4 with TRBJ1-2, with D hard to call. V lost 0 bases and J lost 4, with 9 bases in between. CDR3 size: 14 residues. Germline V CDR1 and CDR2: MRHNA, SNTAGT. In DNA form, the CDR3 reads TGTGCCAGCAGTGACTCAGGAGGGAGCTATGGCTACACCTTC. This encodes CASSDSGGSYGYTF.

V usage is TRBV19 and J usage is TRBJ2-7, with D unclear. Germline lookup yields CDR1 LNHDA and CDR2 SQIVND (reference sequence). The ends were cut back, 0 bases at V and 2 bases at J, with 14 bases in the middle. This CDR3 has 16 residues. The CDR3 is CASSIDAQDETYEQYF. The CDR3 bases are TGTGCCAGTAGTATAGATGCGCAGGATGAGACCTACGAGCAGTACTTC. Filled out from reference TRBV19 and TRBJ2-7, the complete variable domain reads DGGITQSPKYLFRKEGQNVTLSCEQNLNHDAMYWYRQDPGQGLRLIYYSQIVNDFQKGDIAEGYSVSREKKESFPLTVTSAQKNPTAFYLCASSIDAQDETYEQYFGPGTRLTVT.

The V and J genes are TRBV6-5 and TRBJ1-1, with TRBD1 identical over 7 bases. The CDR3 contains 15 residues. V was pared by 1 base and J by 4 bases, with 6 bases of the junction left unmatched. Germline assignment: CDR1 MNHEY and CDR2 SVGAGI. CDR3 protein: CASSYYQGDGTEAFF. CDR3 DNA sequence: TGTGCCAGCAGTTACTATCAGGGGGACGGCACTGAAGCTTTCTTT.

The chain combines TRBV5-1 with TRBJ2-2; 12 bases match TRBD2. Per germline, CDR1 SGHRS and CDR2 YFSETQ. V was clipped by 4 bases and J by 6 bases; unmatched bases: 7. CDR3 size: 16 residues. CDR3 protein: CASSLYGLAGPGELFF. CDR3 sequence (DNA): TGCGCCAGCAGCCTCTATGGACTAGCGGGGCCCGGGGAGCTGTTTTTT.

V usage is TRBV4-1 and J usage is TRBJ2-1; TRBD2 matches at 12 bases. V lost 4 bases and J lost 7; bases outside the gene matches: 5. CDR3 length equals 15 residues. From germline, CDR1 is MGHRA and CDR2 YSYEKL. This CDR3 is CASSPPSGGANEQFF. The DNA of the CDR3 is TGCGCCAGCAGCCCGCCTAGCGGGGGGGCTAATGAGCAGTTCTTC.

The chain combines TRBV27 with TRBJ2-1; TRBD2 aligns across 10 bases. V lost 8 bases, J lost 4 bases, and 8 bases stayed unmatched. There are 15 residues in the CDR3. The germline gives CDR1 MNHEY, CDR2 SMNVEV (reference sequence). CDR3 residues: CASRSSGGQYNEQFF. CDR3 in DNA: TGTGCCAGCCGCTCTAGCGGGGGACAATACAATGAGCAGTTCTTC.

As regards this clone: Within the sample, other DNA sequences also encode this same CDR3. The V gene is TRBV4-2, the J gene TRBJ2-1; D gene uncertain. Trimming left V 3 bases short and J 7 bases short, with 4 bases between. CDR1 LGHNA and CDR2 YNFKEQ come from the germline V gene. The CDR3 length is 11 residues. The CDR3 DNA reads TGTGCCAGCAGCCAGGGGAATGAGCAGTTCTTC. Residues: CASSQGNEQFF.

This chain connects TRBV6-5 to TRBJ1-2, with D maybe TRBD1 (5 bases). Deletions cut 2 bases from V and 4 bases from J, with 11 bases between. The CDR3 is 14 residues long. Germline CDR1 MNHEY, CDR2 SVGAGI. The CDR3 bases are TGTGCCAGCAGTTACCCCGGGGCTTCCTATGGCTACACCTTC. It codes for CASSYPGASYGYTF.

The chain recombines TRBV6-1 with TRBJ2-3, with TRBD1 matching 9 bases. There are 15 residues in the CDR3. CDR1 and CDR2 from the germline V gene are MNHNS and SASEGT. Trimming removed 3 bases from V and 3 bases from J; junction bases left unmatched: 4. CDR3 sequence: CASSDDRGLTDTQYF. The CDR3 nucleotides read TGTGCCAGCAGTGACGACAGGGGGTTAACAGATACGCAGTATTTT.